This passage covers 15 T cell receptor beta chains from one sample sequenced in a study of response to subunit inactivated influenza vaccine. TCRdb reprocessed the RT-PCR reads with MiXCR, giving one entry per CDR3 protein. The sample includes hundreds of thousands of distinct CDR3 sequences, around 13% seen only once; the top ten take less than 9%. The sequenced sample was PBMCs from blood, obtained approximately 15 days before vaccination. These receptors all stem from a middle-aged man who received an inactivated influenza vaccine.

This clonotype has just a few counts. The rearrangement joins TRBV6-5 to TRBJ1-1; D gene uncertain. Germline CDR1 reads MNHEY; CDR2 reads SVGAGI. The CDR3 is made up of 15 amino acids. V shed 0 bases and J shed 0 bases, with 8 bases lying between them. The CDR3 region is CASSYSRHMNTEAFF. CDR3 in DNA: TGTGCCAGCAGTTACTCAAGGCATATGAACACTGAAGCTTTCTTT.

In this sample, this clonotype turned up a few times. This chain joins TRBV5-5 and TRBJ1-5; weak D call: TRBD1 (5 bases). Deletions cut 1 base from V and 6 bases from J, with 14 bases between. This CDR3 region has 15 residues. Germline CDR1 SGHKS, CDR2 YYEKEE (reference sequence). CDR3 in DNA: TGTGCCAGCAGCTTGTCCGGCCAGCAGGGTCAGCCCCAGCATTTT. Residues: CASSLSGQQGQPQHF.

The V gene is TRBV3-1, the J gene TRBJ1-2; tentatively, D is TRBD1 (5 bases). V lost 3 bases and J 6 bases, leaving 14 bases between the germline ends. The CDR3 runs 14 residues. CDR1 is LGHDT, CDR2 YNNKEL, per germline (reference sequence). The CDR3 loop reads CASSQGLVSNGYTF. The DNA of the CDR3 is TGTGCCAGCAGCCAGGGGCTCGTTTCGAATGGCTACACCTTC.

There are a few counts of this clonotype. The rearrangement joins TRBV6-1 to TRBJ2-1, with TRBD2 matching over 9 bases. This CDR3 spans 15 amino acids. Germline assignment: CDR1 MNHNS and CDR2 SASEGT. Trimming cost V 7 bases and J 4 bases; bases outside gene matches: 8. CDR3 coding DNA: TGTGCCAGCACCCCAGGGCGGGGGGGATACAATGAGCAGTTCTTC. Protein product: CASTPGRGGYNEQFF.

This clonotype showed up just a few times. The rearrangement uses TRBV20-1 and TRBJ1-4; no clear D. Germline V gene sequence: CDR1 DFQATT, CDR2 SNEGSKA (reference sequence). The V end lost 0 bases, the J end lost 3 bases, and 14 bases lay between the germline ends. This CDR3 has 16 amino acids. The CDR3 DNA follows: TGCAGTGCTAGAGATCGGGGTCGCGAAGCTAATGAAAAACTGTTTTTT. Encoded protein: CSARDRGREANEKLFF.

The chain combines TRBV12-3 or TRBV12-4 with TRBJ1-1; tentative D call: TRBD1 (6 bases). This CDR3 spans 12 amino acids. V lost 2 bases and J lost 7, with 8 bases in between. In nucleotides, the CDR3 is TGTGCCAGCAGTTTACGGACAGTTGAAGCTTTCTTT. Its protein product is CASSLRTVEAFF.

The gene calls are TRBV20-1 and TRBJ1-5; D not certain. Trimming cost V 0 bases and J 2 bases, with 8 bases left between them. Germline CDR1 reads DFQATT; CDR2 reads SNEGSKA (reference sequence). The CDR3 has 14 amino acids. CDR3 bases: TGCAGTGCTAGAGATTCAAGTGGCAATCAGCCCCAGCATTTT. Translation gives CSARDSSGNQPQHF.

This sequence joins TRBV20-1 and TRBJ2-4, with D possibly matching TRBD2 (6 bases). Germline-derived CDR1 and CDR2 are DFQATT and SNEGSKA (reference sequence). This CDR3 has 15 amino acids. Trimming took off 5 bases at V and 1 base at J, with 15 bases between the two ends. The CDR3 bases are TGCAGTGCTGAGCCGGGACTTAGGGCCAAAAACATTCAGTACTTC. This translates into CSAEPGLRAKNIQYF.

The chain links TRBV4-3 to TRBJ2-5; TRBD1 or TRBD2 may be the D gene (5 bases each). The CDR3 length is 15 residues. From germline, CDR1 is LGHNA and CDR2 YSLEER. V shed 2 bases and J shed 2 bases, with 12 bases lying between them. The CDR3 protein is CASSQILGEQETQYF. The CDR3 bases are TGCGCCAGCAGCCAAATTCTGGGGGAACAAGAGACCCAGTACTTC.

The chain has TRBV4-2 and TRBJ1-6; the D is unclear. CDR3 length: 15 residues. V shed 5 bases and J shed 6 bases, with 14 bases lying between them. The germline gives CDR1 LGHNA, CDR2 YNFKEQ. CDR3 sequence (DNA): TGTGCCAGCAGCGGCCCCCAGGAGGGTAATTCACCCCTCCACTTT. It specifies CASSGPQEGNSPLHF.

This sequence joins TRBV29-1 and TRBJ2-1; D ambiguous. Looked up from germline, CDR1 is SQVTM and CDR2 is ANQGSEA. Trimming left V 7 bases short and J 2 bases short, with 6 bases between. The CDR3 spans 11 residues. Here the CDR3 reads CSAGPYNEQFF. CDR3 in DNA: TGCAGCGCCGGGCCCTACAATGAGCAGTTCTTC.

This clonotype was observed a handful of times. This chain uses TRBV7-2 with TRBJ2-7; 12 bases are shared with TRBD2. The CDR3 consists of 15 residues. Germline CDR1 reads SGHTA; CDR2 reads FQGNSA. The junction had 7 bases not matched to a gene; V was cut back by 3 bases and J by 7 bases. This chain's CDR3 is CASSLELAGGGEQYF. Here the CDR3 DNA reads TGTGCCAGCAGCTTGGAACTAGCGGGAGGCGGGGAGCAGTACTTC. Using reference TRBV7-2 and TRBJ2-7 for the parts outside the CDR3, the full variable domain is GAGVSQSPSNKVTEKGKDVELRCDPISGHTALYWYRQSLGQGLEFLIYFQGNSAPDKSGLPSDRFSAERTGGSVSTLTIQRTQQEDSAVYLCASSLELAGGGEQYFGPGTRLTVT.

This clonotype was seen at least ten times. The V and J genes are TRBV6-1 and TRBJ1-1; maybe TRBD1 (5 bases). The V end was cut by 1 base, the J end by 0 bases, with 15 bases between. CDR3 length: 17 residues. Germline CDR1 is MNHNS and CDR2 is SASEGT. The CDR3, as DNA: TGTGCCAGCAGTGAAGTGGCCTCCCTGGGGGTGAACACTGAAGCTTTCTTT. Translation gives CASSEVASLGVNTEAFF.

This clonotype was picked up a small number of times. This chain links TRBV24-1 with TRBJ2-1; 11 nucleotides match TRBD1. V trimming: 4 bases; J trimming: 7 bases; junction bases outside the gene matches: 5. Germline values: CDR1 KGHDR, CDR2 SFDVKD. The CDR3 sequence is 15 residues long. CDR3 region: CATSDRDRGWNEQFF. The CDR3 coding sequence is TGTGCCACCAGTGACCGGGACAGGGGGTGGAATGAGCAGTTCTTC.

This clonotype was recorded at least ten times. The chain joins TRBV15 to TRBJ1-1; D is unclear. This CDR3 is 12 amino acids long. Germline-derived CDR1 and CDR2 are LNHNV and YYDKDF (reference sequence). With 6 bases removed from V and 5 bases from J, the gap between germline ends came to 10 bases. In DNA, the CDR3 is TGTGCCACCAGTCCATTTGGGACTGAAGCTTTCTTT. Protein product: CATSPFGTEAFF.